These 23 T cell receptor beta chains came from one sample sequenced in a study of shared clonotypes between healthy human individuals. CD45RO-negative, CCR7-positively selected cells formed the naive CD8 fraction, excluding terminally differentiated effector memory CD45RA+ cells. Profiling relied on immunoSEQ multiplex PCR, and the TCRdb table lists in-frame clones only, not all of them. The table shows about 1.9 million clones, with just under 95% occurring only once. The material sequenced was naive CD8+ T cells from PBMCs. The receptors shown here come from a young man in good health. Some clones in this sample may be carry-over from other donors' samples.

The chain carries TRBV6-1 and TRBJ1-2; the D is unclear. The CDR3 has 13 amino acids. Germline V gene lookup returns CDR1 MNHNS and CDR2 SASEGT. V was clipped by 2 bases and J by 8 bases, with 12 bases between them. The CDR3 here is CASSESGIYGYTF. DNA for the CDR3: TGTGCCAGCAGTGAATCAGGCATCTACGGCTACACCTTC.

CDR3 nucleotides: TGTGCCAGTAGTACCCCAGGGGGACGTACAGATACGCAGTATTTT. It is translated as CASSTPGGRTDTQYF. This chain connects TRBV19 to TRBJ2-3; 7 bases line up with TRBD1. Germline V CDR1 and CDR2: LNHDA, SQIVND (reference sequence). The V and J ends lost 4 bases and 3 bases, in that order; junction bases with no gene match: 7. This CDR3 is built from 15 residues.

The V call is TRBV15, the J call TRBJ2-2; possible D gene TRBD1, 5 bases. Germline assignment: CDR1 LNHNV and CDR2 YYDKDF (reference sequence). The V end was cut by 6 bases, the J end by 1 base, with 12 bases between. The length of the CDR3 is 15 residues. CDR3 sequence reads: CATRTAAGNTGELFF. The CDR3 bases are TGTGCCACCAGGACAGCAGCAGGGAACACCGGGGAGCTGTTTTTT.

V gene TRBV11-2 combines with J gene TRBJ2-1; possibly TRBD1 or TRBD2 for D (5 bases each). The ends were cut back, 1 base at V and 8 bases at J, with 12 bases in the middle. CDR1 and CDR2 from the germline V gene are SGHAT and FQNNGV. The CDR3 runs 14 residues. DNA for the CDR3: TGTGCCAGCAGCTTAGGTTCCCGGGGCCATGAGCAGTTCTTC. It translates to CASSLGSRGHEQFF. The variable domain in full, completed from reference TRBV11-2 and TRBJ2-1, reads EAGVAQSPRYKIIEKRQSVAFWCNPISGHATLYWYQQILGQGPKLLIQFQNNGVVDDSQLPKDRFSAERLKGVDSTLKIQPAKLEDSAVYLCASSLGSRGHEQFFGPGTRLTVL.

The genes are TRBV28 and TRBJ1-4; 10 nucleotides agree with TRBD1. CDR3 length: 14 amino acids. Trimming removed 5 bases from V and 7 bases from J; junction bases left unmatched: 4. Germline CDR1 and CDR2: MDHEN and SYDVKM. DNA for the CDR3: TGTGCCAGCAGTCCGGGACAGGGGTTTGAAAAACTGTTTTTT. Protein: CASSPGQGFEKLFF.

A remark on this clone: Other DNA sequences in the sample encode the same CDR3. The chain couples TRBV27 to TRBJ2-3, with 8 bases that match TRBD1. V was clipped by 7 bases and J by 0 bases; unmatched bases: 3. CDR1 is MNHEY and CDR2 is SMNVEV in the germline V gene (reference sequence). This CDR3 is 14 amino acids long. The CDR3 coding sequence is TGTGCCAGCACCACAGGGGGGAGCACAGATACGCAGTATTTT. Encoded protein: CASTTGGSTDTQYF.

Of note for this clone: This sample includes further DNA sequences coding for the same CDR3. For the CDR3, the DNA is TGTGCCAGCAGTTTGGGGCTAGCGATCTCCTACAATGAGCAGTTCTTC. Translated: CASSLGLAISYNEQFF. The J gene is TRBJ2-1, the V gene TRBV28, with a tentative D call TRBD2 (6 bases). This CDR3 contains 16 residues. In germline, CDR1 is MDHEN, CDR2 SYDVKM. The V end was cut by 3 bases, the J end by 0 bases, with 12 bases between.

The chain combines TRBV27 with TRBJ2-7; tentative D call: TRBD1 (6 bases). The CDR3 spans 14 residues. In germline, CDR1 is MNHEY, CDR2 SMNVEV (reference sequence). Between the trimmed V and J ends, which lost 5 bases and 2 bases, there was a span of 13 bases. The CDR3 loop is CASSPTGTTYEQYF. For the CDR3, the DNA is TGTGCCAGCAGTCCGACCGGGACAACCTACGAGCAGTACTTC.

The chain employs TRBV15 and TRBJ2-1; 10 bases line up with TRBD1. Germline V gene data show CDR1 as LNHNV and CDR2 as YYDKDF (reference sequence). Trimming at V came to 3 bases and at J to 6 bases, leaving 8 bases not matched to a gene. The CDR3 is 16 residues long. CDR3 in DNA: TGTGCCACCAGCAGTGACCGGGACAGGGGCCCCAATGAGCAGTTCTTC. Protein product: CATSSDRDRGPNEQFF.

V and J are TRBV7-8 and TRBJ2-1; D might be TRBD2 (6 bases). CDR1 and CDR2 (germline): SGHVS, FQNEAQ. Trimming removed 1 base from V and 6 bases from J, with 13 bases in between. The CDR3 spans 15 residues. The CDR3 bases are TGTGCCAGCAGCTTAGGTGCGGGGATCGGCAATGAGCAGTTCTTC. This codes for CASSLGAGIGNEQFF.

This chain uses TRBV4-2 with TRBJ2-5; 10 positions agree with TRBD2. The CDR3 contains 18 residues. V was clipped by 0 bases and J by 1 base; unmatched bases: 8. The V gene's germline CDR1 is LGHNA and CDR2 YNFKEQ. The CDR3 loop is CASSQDALAGDPQETQYF. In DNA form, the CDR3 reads TGTGCCAGCAGCCAAGATGCTCTAGCGGGAGACCCCCAAGAGACCCAGTACTTC.

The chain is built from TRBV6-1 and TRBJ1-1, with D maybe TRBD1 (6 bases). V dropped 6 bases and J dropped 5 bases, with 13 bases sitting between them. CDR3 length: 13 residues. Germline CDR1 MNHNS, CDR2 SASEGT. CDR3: CASRDSPGTEAFF. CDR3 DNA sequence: TGTGCCAGCAGGGACAGTCCCGGGACTGAAGCTTTCTTT.

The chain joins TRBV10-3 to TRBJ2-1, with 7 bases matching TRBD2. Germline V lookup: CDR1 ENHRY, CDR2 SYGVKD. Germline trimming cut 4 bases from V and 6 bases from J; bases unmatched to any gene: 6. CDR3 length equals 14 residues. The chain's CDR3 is CAISATSVGNEQFF. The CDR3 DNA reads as TGTGCCATCAGTGCAACTAGCGTTGGCAATGAGCAGTTCTTC.

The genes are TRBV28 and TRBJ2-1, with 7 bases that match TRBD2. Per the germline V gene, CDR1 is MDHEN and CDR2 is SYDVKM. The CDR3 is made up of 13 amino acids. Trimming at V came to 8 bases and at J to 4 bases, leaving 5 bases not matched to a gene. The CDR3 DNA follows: TGTGCCAGCGATGTGGGGGGGTACAATGAGCAGTTCTTC. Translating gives CASDVGGYNEQFF. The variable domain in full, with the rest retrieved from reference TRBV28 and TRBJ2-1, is DVKVTQSSRYLVKRTGEKVFLECVQDMDHENMFWYRQDPGLGLRLIYFSYDVKMKEKGDIPEGYSVSREKKERFSLILESASTNQTSMYLCASDVGGYNEQFFGPGTRLTVL.

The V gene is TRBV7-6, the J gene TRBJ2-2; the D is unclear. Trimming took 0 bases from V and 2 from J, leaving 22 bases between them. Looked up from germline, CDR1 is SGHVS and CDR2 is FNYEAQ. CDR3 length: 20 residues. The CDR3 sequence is CASSLAYYPVGFSNTGELFF. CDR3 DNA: TGTGCCAGCAGCTTAGCGTATTACCCCGTGGGGTTTAGCAACACCGGGGAGCTGTTTTTT.

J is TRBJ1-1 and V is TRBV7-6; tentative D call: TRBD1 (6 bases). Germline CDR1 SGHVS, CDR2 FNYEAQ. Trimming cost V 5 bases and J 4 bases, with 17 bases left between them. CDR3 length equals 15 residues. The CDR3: CASSPRTAGVTEAFF. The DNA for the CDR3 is TGTGCCAGCAGCCCTCGGACAGCCGGGGTCACTGAAGCTTTCTTT.

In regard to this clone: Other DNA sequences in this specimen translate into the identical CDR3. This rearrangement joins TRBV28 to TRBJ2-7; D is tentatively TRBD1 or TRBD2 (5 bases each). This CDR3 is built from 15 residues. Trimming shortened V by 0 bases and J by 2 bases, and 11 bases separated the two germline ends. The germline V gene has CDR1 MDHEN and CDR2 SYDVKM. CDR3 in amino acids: CASSLWGDRAYEQYF. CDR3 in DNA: TGTGCCAGCAGTTTATGGGGGGACCGAGCCTACGAGCAGTACTTC.

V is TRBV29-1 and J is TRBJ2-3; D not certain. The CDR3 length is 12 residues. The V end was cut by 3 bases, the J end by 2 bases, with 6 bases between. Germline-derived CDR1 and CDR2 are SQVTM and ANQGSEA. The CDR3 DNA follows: TGCAGCGTTGACAGCCACACAGATACGCAGTATTTT. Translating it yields CSVDSHTDTQYF.

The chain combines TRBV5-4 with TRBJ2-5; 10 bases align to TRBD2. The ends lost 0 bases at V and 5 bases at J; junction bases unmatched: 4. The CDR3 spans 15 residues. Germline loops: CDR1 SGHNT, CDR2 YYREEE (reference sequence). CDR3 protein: CASSLAGTSAETQYF. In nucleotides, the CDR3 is TGTGCCAGCAGCTTGGCCGGGACTAGCGCGGAGACCCAGTACTTC.

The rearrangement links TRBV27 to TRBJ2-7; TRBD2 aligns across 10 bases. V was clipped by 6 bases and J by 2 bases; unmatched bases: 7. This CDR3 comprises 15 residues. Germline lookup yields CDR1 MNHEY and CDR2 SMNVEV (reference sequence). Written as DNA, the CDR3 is TGTGCCAGCAGCCTACTAGCGGGAACCCCCTACGAGCAGTACTTC. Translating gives CASSLLAGTPYEQYF.

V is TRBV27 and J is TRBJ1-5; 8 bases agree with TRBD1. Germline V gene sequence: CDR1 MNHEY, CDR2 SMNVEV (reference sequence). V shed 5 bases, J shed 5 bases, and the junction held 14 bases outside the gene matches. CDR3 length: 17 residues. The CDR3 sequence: CASSPLWTGFGDQPQHF. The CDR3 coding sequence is TGTGCCAGCAGTCCCCTCTGGACAGGGTTCGGGGATCAGCCCCAGCATTTT.

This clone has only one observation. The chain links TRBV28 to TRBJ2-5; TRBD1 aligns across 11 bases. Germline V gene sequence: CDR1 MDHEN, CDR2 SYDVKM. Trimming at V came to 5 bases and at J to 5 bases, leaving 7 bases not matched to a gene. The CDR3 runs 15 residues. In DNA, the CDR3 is TGTGCCAGCAGTCCCGGGACAGGGGGGCAGGAGACCCAGTACTTC. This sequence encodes CASSPGTGGQETQYF.

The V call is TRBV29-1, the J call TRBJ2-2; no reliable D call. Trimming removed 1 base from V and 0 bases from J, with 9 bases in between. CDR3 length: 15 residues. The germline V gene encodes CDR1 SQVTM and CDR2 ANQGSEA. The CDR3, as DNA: TGCAGCGTTGAAGTTGTAGATCCGAACACCGGGGAGCTGTTTTTT. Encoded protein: CSVEVVDPNTGELFF.